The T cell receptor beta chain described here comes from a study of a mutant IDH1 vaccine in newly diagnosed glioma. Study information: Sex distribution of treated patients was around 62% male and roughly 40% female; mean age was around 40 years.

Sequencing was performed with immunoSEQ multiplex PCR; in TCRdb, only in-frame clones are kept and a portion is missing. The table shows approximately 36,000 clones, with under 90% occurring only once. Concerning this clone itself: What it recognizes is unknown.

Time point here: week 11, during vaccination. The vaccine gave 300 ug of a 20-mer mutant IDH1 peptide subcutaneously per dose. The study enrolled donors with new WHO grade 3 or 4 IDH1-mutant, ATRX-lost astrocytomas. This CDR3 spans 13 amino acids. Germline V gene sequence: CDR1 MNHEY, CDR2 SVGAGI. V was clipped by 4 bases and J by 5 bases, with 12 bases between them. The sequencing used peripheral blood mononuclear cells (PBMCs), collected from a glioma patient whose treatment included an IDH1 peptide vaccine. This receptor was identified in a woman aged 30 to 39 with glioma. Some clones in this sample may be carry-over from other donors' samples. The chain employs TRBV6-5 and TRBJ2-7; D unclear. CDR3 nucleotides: TGTGCCAGCAGTTTAGCTCCGAATCACGAGCAGTACTTC. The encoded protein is CASSLAPNHEQYF.